These 16 T cell receptor beta chains were all obtained from the same sample, sequenced in a study of blood T cells in healthy people across ages. Combining a sample-barcoded 5' primer with a J-beta primer mix, a second PCR ran for roughly 7 to 12 cycles. TCRdb recomputed calls from the 5' RACE reads with MiXCR, one row per CDR3 protein. The sample carries roughly 1,300,000 distinct CDR3 sequences, 45% to 70% recorded once. The material sequenced was blood. The receptors were gathered from a man aged 18 to 29 in good health.

The J gene is TRBJ2-1, the V gene TRBV4-3; 8 nucleotides align to TRBD2. The CDR3 has 18 amino acids. Germline CDR1 reads LGHNA; CDR2 reads YSLEER. Trimming removed 1 base from V and 1 base from J; junction bases left unmatched: 9. DNA of the CDR3: TGCGCCAGCAGCCAAGTTGGTAGCGGGGCATTGTCCTACAATGAGCAGTTCTTC. It encodes CASSQVGSGALSYNEQFF.

This sequence joins TRBV11-1 and TRBJ2-7, with 7 bases lining up with TRBD1. CDR3 length: 15 residues. V lost 5 bases, J lost 0 bases, and 7 bases stayed unmatched. The germline V gene has CDR1 SGHAT and CDR2 FQDESV (reference sequence). Here the CDR3 reads CASSDTGTDSYEQYF. Here the CDR3 DNA reads TGTGCCAGCAGCGATACCGGGACAGACTCCTACGAGCAGTACTTC.

This chain links TRBV6-5 with TRBJ2-7; tentatively, D is TRBD2 (6 bases). V dropped 8 bases and J dropped 0 bases, with 11 bases sitting between them. This CDR3 is 13 amino acids long. CDR1 MNHEY and CDR2 SVGAGI come from the germline V gene. Written as DNA, the CDR3 is TGTGCCAGCGCCGGGAGTCCCTCCTACGAGCAGTACTTC. Protein: CASAGSPSYEQYF.

This rearrangement joins TRBV4-1 to TRBJ1-5; D is perhaps TRBD1 (5 bases). Germline CDR1 and CDR2: MGHRA and YSYEKL. The CDR3 contains 14 residues. Trimming removed 3 bases from V and 5 bases from J, with 11 bases in between. CDR3 protein: CASSHPVGHQPQHF. CDR3 bases: TGCGCCAGCAGCCACCCGGTGGGACATCAGCCCCAGCATTTT.

CDR3 coding DNA: TGTGCCAGCAGCTCCGTCACCGGGACTGCTACCTACGAGCAGTACTTC. As protein: CASSSVTGTATYEQYF. V gene TRBV7-6 combines with J gene TRBJ2-7, with a tentative D call TRBD2 (6 bases). The germline CDR1 and CDR2 sequences are SGHVS and FNYEAQ. V was cut by 4 bases and J by 2 bases, with 18 bases left in between. The CDR3 is 16 amino acids. The entire variable domain, with the rest obtained from reference TRBV7-6 and TRBJ2-7, is as follows: GAGVSQSPRYKVTKRGQDVALRCDPISGHVSLYWYRQALGQGPEFLTYFNYEAQQDKSGLPNDRFSAERPEGSISTLTIQRTEQRDSAMYRCASSSVTGTATYEQYFGPGTRLTVT.

The J gene is TRBJ2-7, the V gene TRBV5-5; D is undetermined. Germline V gene data show CDR1 as SGHKS and CDR2 as YYEKEE (reference sequence). Trimming removed 2 bases at V and 0 bases at J, with 12 bases between. The CDR3 contains 15 residues. In DNA form, the CDR3 reads TGTGCCAGCAGCTTCGGGCCTCCGGGCTCCTACGAGCAGTACTTC. This gives the protein CASSFGPPGSYEQYF. Filled out from reference TRBV5-5 and TRBJ2-7, the complete variable domain reads DAGVTQSPTHLIKTRGQQVTLRCSPISGHKSVSWYQQVLGQGPQFIFQYYEKEERGRGNFPDRFSARQFPNYSSELNVNALLLGDSALYLCASSFGPPGSYEQYFGPGTRLTVT.

The rearrangement uses TRBV2 and TRBJ2-7; perhaps TRBD1 as D (5 bases). V was trimmed by 4 bases and J by 2 bases, leaving 9 bases between them. This CDR3 has 13 amino acids. CDR1 is SNHLY, CDR2 FYNNEI, per germline. CDR3 nucleotide sequence: TGTGCCAGCAGTGGACAGTATACCTACGAGCAGTACTTC. Translating gives CASSGQYTYEQYF. The variable domain in full, with the rest retrieved from reference TRBV2 and TRBJ2-7, is EPEVTQTPSHQVTQMGQEVILRCVPISNHLYFYWYRQILGQKVEFLVSFYNNEISEKSEIFDDQFSVERPDGSNFTLKIRSTKLEDSAMYFCASSGQYTYEQYFGPGTRLTVT.

This clonotype showed up just a few times. This rearrangement joins TRBV7-9 to TRBJ1-2; D unresolved. The germline CDR1 and CDR2 sequences are SEHNR and FQNEAQ (reference sequence). V was shortened by 5 bases and J by 4 bases, with 8 bases between the two germline ends. The CDR3 spans 12 residues. The CDR3 loop is CASSTSGYGYTF. The CDR3 nucleotides are TGTGCCAGCAGCACGAGCGGCTATGGCTACACCTTC.

The CDR3 bases are TGCAGTGCTAGTGGGGGAATTGGTGAAAAACTGTTTTTT. Amino acid sequence: CSASGGIGEKLFF. The genes are TRBV20-1 and TRBJ1-4; D might be TRBD1 (5 bases). Germline loops: CDR1 DFQATT, CDR2 SNEGSKA (reference sequence). Trimming shortened V by 3 bases and J by 7 bases, and 12 bases separated the two germline ends. CDR3 size: 13 residues.

This clonotype has a handful of counts. The V and J genes are TRBV3-1 and TRBJ2-7; D perhaps matches TRBD2 (7 bases). CDR3 length equals 16 residues. V shed 2 bases and J shed 2 bases, with 16 bases lying between them. Germline V gene data show CDR1 as LGHDT and CDR2 as YNNKEL (reference sequence). The CDR3 region is CASSQLGRGSAYEQYF. CDR3 sequence (DNA): TGTGCCAGCAGCCAACTTGGGAGGGGGTCAGCCTACGAGCAGTACTTC.

This clonotype occurred once. This chain uses TRBV25-1 with TRBJ2-3; 7 bases align to TRBD1. The CDR3 has 16 amino acids. V dropped 3 bases and J dropped 2; count of bases not matched to a gene: 8. Germline CDR1 and CDR2: MGHDK and SYGVNS. The DNA of the CDR3 is TGTGCCAGCAGTGAGATGACAGGGTCATTCACAGATACGCAGTATTTT. It specifies CASSEMTGSFTDTQYF.

DNA for the CDR3: TGTGCCAGCAGTGACAGCACCTCCAATGAAAAACTGTTTTTT. Its protein product is CASSDSTSNEKLFF. V is TRBV2 and J is TRBJ1-4; D remains unclear. CDR3 length: 14 amino acids. Trimming cost V 3 bases and J 5 bases, with 10 bases left between them. Germline V CDR1 and CDR2: SNHLY, FYNNEI.

J is TRBJ2-4 and V is TRBV9, with 7 bases aligning to TRBD1. The DNA end favors TRBJ2-7, so the J call may be wrong. Germline-derived CDR1 and CDR2 are SGDLS and YYNGEE. There are 16 residues in the CDR3. Written as DNA, the CDR3 is TGTGCCAGCAGCGTAGTATATGACAGGGTGATCTCCGAGCAGTACTTC. Amino acid sequence: CASSVVYDRVISEQYF.

CDR3 loop: CALNPTGGEQYF. In DNA form, the CDR3 reads TGTGCCTTGAACCCGACAGGGGGCGAGCAGTACTTC. The chain is built from TRBV30 and TRBJ2-4, with 9 bases lining up with TRBD1. Gene TRBJ2-7 matches the end of the DNA better, so the J call may be wrong. In germline, CDR1 is GTSNPN, CDR2 SVGIG (reference sequence). CDR3 size: 12 residues.

This clonotype was recorded a few times. The rearrangement links TRBV28 to TRBJ2-5, with a possible D match to TRBD1 (8 bases). This CDR3 is built from 13 residues. V dropped 8 bases and J dropped 11 bases, with 21 bases sitting between them. Germline lookup yields CDR1 MDHEN and CDR2 SYDVKM. CDR3 DNA: TGTGCCAGCCAGGGGGCGGGGGCGGATGAGCAGTACTTC. Its translation: CASQGAGADEQYF.

This rearrangement joins TRBV28 to TRBJ2-7, with D perhaps given as TRBD1 or TRBD2 (5 bases each). The CDR3 totals 17 residues. V lost 2 bases, J lost 3 bases, and 20 bases lay in between. The V gene's germline CDR1 is MDHEN and CDR2 SYDVKM. Written as DNA, the CDR3 is TGTGCCAGCAGTTTACGAAAAATTGGAGAGGGGCTCTACGAGCAGTACTTC. Translating gives CASSLRKIGEGLYEQYF.